The 21 T cell receptor beta chains below come from one sample, sequenced in a study of blood T cell repertoires in COVID-19. Method: immunoSEQ multiplex PCR; TCRdb's copy keeps in-frame clones and lacks some. The sample shows under 150,000 clones, over 75% of them seen only once. The sample consisted of PBMCs or T cells enriched from blood (not recorded which). These receptors were taken from a man aged 50 or older in a cohort exposed to, infected with or recovered from COVID-19 (not recorded which).

V gene TRBV11-2 combines with J gene TRBJ2-1; D not resolved. The germline CDR1 and CDR2 sequences are SGHAT and FQNNGV. V was clipped by 2 bases and J by 0 bases, with 14 bases between them. This CDR3 contains 17 residues. The CDR3 bases are TGTGCCAGCAGCTTATACAACGGCGGTACCTCCTACAATGAGCAGTTCTTC. Residues: CASSLYNGGTSYNEQFF.

This chain uses TRBV28 with TRBJ1-5, with D hard to call. Germline CDR1 and CDR2: MDHEN and SYDVKM. Trimming stripped 7 bases from V and 9 bases from J, with 16 bases between. This CDR3 is built from 13 residues. CDR3 coding DNA: TGTGCCAGCAATCGGGAAAATTCTCGGCCCCAGCATTTT. Its translation: CASNRENSRPQHF.

The chain employs TRBV7-3 and TRBJ2-1, with TRBD2 matching 10 bases. Trimming at V came to 5 bases and at J to 7 bases, leaving 14 bases not matched to a gene. Germline CDR1 reads SGHTA; CDR2 reads FQGTGA. This CDR3 has 17 amino acids. The CDR3: CASSKTIGLAGDNEQFF. The CDR3 DNA reads TGTGCCAGCAGCAAAACTATCGGGCTAGCGGGGGATAATGAGCAGTTCTTC.

Only one count was recorded for this clone. The rearrangement links TRBV7-2 to TRBJ2-1, with a weak D call TRBD2 (5 bases). The V end was cut by 1 base, the J end by 7 bases, with 17 bases between. Germline CDR1 SGHTA, CDR2 FQGNSA. This CDR3 comprises 16 residues. The CDR3 DNA is TGTGCCAGCAGCTTAGGAAGCTTAGCGCGGCGGAATGAGCAGTTCTTC. Its protein is CASSLGSLARRNEQFF.

The sample holds a few counts of this clone. The gene calls are TRBV27 and TRBJ1-2; possibly TRBD1 for D (6 bases). Germline CDR1 reads MNHEY; CDR2 reads SMNVEV (reference sequence). The V and J ends lost 7 bases and 3 bases respectively, with 21 bases between them. The CDR3 has 16 amino acids. CDR3 DNA sequence: TGTGCCAGCACCCGGACAGTGGCCGACCTAGACTATGGCTACACCTTC. Its translation is CASTRTVADLDYGYTF.

This chain connects TRBV4-2 to TRBJ2-7, with no clear D. The ends were cut back, 1 base at V and 3 bases at J, with 10 bases in the middle. This CDR3 has 14 amino acids. CDR1 LGHNA and CDR2 YNFKEQ come from the germline V gene. Here the CDR3 reads CASSQAYRGYEQYF. In DNA form, the CDR3 reads TGTGCCAGCAGCCAAGCCTACCGAGGCTACGAGCAGTACTTC.

V is TRBV3-1 (or the pseudogene TRBV3-2) and J is TRBJ1-6, with D maybe TRBD1 (5 bases). The CDR3 sequence is 13 residues long. Germline CDR1 and CDR2: LGHDT and YNNKEL (reference sequence). Trimming removed 10 bases at V and 1 base at J, with 8 bases between. The CDR3 DNA reads TGTGCCACCTCAGGGTCCTATAATTCACCCCTCCACTTT. Its protein product is CATSGSYNSPLHF.

This clone was seen a few times. CDR3 in amino acids: CASGTGTNYGYTF. The CDR3 coding sequence is TGTGCCAGTGGGACAGGGACTAACTATGGCTACACCTTC. The V call is TRBV19, the J call TRBJ1-2, with 9 positions matching TRBD1. V shed 8 bases, J shed 0 bases, and the junction held 1 base outside the gene matches. Germline values: CDR1 LNHDA, CDR2 SQIVND (reference sequence). The CDR3 covers 13 residues.

The J gene is TRBJ1-3, the V gene TRBV29-1, with 9 bases identical to TRBD1. There are 14 residues in the CDR3. Per the germline V gene, CDR1 is SQVTM and CDR2 is ANQGSEA. V was clipped by 7 bases and J by 4 bases; unmatched bases: 8. This chain's CDR3 is CSAKQGASGNTIYF. The DNA for the CDR3 is TGCAGCGCTAAACAGGGGGCGAGCGGAAACACCATATATTTT.

The chain couples TRBV7-6 to TRBJ2-2; 8 positions match TRBD1. The CDR3 runs 15 residues. The junction had 6 bases not matched to a gene; V was cut back by 5 bases and J by 4 bases. Germline CDR1 SGHVS, CDR2 FNYEAQ. The CDR3, as DNA: TGTGCCAGCAGCCTACGGACAGGGCCCACCGGGGAGCTGTTTTTT. It codes for CASSLRTGPTGELFF.

This sequence joins TRBV7-2 and TRBJ2-1; the match to TRBD2 covers 8 bases. The V gene end was trimmed by 11 bases and the J gene end by 3 bases; junction bases not matched to a gene: 6. The CDR3 has 13 amino acids. Germline CDR1 and CDR2: SGHTA and FQGNSA. The DNA for the CDR3 is TGTGCCTCCCGGGAGGGGTTCTACAATGAGCAGTTCTTC. Encoded protein: CASREGFYNEQFF.

This clone has more than one count but fewer than ten. This chain connects TRBV29-1 to TRBJ1-1; 8 bases align to TRBD1. V was pared by 7 bases and J by 3 bases, with 4 bases of the junction left unmatched. There are 12 residues in the CDR3. The germline V gene has CDR1 SQVTM and CDR2 ANQGSEA. The CDR3 spells CSAKQGDTEAFF. In DNA form, the CDR3 reads TGCAGCGCAAAACAGGGGGACACTGAAGCTTTCTTT.

As for this clone: At the DNA level, this CDR3 is encoded by other sequences in the same sample as well. The CDR3 protein is CASSSGGNQPQHF. CDR3 nucleotides: TGTGCCAGCAGTTCAGGGGGCAATCAGCCCCAGCATTTT. The rearrangement uses TRBV12-3 or TRBV12-4 and TRBJ1-5; weak D call: TRBD1 (6 bases). The CDR3 consists of 13 residues. Trimming stripped 4 bases from V and 2 bases from J, with 6 bases between.

The chain carries TRBV30 and TRBJ1-1; D perhaps matches TRBD1 (5 bases). The V end was cut by 6 bases, the J end by 8 bases, with 16 bases between. This CDR3 has 12 residues. The germline V gene encodes CDR1 GTSNPN and CDR2 SVGIG (reference sequence). CDR3: CACKTARAEAFF. In nucleotides, the CDR3 is TGTGCCTGTAAGACCGCCAGGGCGGAAGCTTTCTTT.

V is TRBV28 and J is TRBJ1-2, with D possibly being TRBD1 (5 bases). CDR1 and CDR2 from the germline V gene are MDHEN and SYDVKM. The V end was cut by 5 bases, the J end by 4 bases, with 14 bases between. The CDR3 covers 14 residues. The CDR3 here is CASSGGREAYGYTF. The CDR3 region has the DNA TGTGCCAGCAGTGGGGGGAGAGAGGCCTATGGCTACACCTTC.

The rearrangement links TRBV5-1 to TRBJ1-1; no reliable D call. The germline V and J ends were trimmed by 4 bases and 4 bases, with 14 bases remaining between them. There are 14 residues in the CDR3. Germline lookup yields CDR1 SGHRS and CDR2 YFSETQ. This chain's CDR3 is CASSRRVEATEAFF. The DNA for the CDR3 is TGCGCCAGCAGCAGGCGGGTTGAGGCCACTGAAGCTTTCTTT.

The chain combines TRBV3-1 (or the pseudogene TRBV3-2) with TRBJ1-3; TRBD1 might be the D (5 bases). Trimming took 0 bases from V and 2 from J, leaving 8 bases between them. The CDR3 totals 15 residues. In germline, CDR1 is LGHDT, CDR2 YNNKEL (reference sequence). CDR3 coding DNA: TGTGCCAGCAGCCAAGACAGGGAACCTGGAAACACCATATATTTT. Translation: CASSQDREPGNTIYF.

CDR3 protein: CASSFGAGNGAGELFF. CDR3 bases: TGCGCCAGCAGCTTTGGCGCAGGGAATGGGGCCGGGGAGCTGTTTTTT. This chain uses TRBV5-1 with TRBJ2-2; maybe TRBD1 (5 bases). The CDR3 loop spans 16 amino acids. Trimming left V 2 bases short and J 6 bases short, with 17 bases between. Per germline, CDR1 SGHRS and CDR2 YFSETQ.

This chain uses TRBV5-1 with TRBJ1-1; weak D call: TRBD1 (6 bases). The CDR3 contains 11 residues. The germline V gene encodes CDR1 SGHRS and CDR2 YFSETQ. V was pared by 6 bases and J by 6 bases, with 9 bases between. The CDR3 region has the DNA TGCGCCAGCACAGGGGCTGCTGAAGCTTTCTTT. This encodes CASTGAAEAFF.

This clone was recorded a few times. The rearrangement links TRBV19 to TRBJ1-1; 10 positions match TRBD1. The V segment lost 3 bases and the J segment 8 bases; nucleotides outside the gene matches: 0. This CDR3 comprises 12 residues. CDR1 and CDR2 from the germline V gene are LNHDA and SQIVND (reference sequence). CDR3 loop: CASSMDRGEAFF. For the CDR3, the DNA is TGTGCCAGTAGTATGGACAGGGGGGAAGCTTTCTTT.

The chain couples TRBV7-2 to TRBJ2-1; no definite D call. Germline CDR1 and CDR2: SGHTA and FQGNSA. V was trimmed by 5 bases and J by 0 bases, leaving 11 bases between them. The CDR3 runs 15 residues. CDR3 in DNA: TGTGCCAGCAGCCTCGACTTTCTCTCCTACAATGAGCAGTTCTTC. It translates to CASSLDFLSYNEQFF.